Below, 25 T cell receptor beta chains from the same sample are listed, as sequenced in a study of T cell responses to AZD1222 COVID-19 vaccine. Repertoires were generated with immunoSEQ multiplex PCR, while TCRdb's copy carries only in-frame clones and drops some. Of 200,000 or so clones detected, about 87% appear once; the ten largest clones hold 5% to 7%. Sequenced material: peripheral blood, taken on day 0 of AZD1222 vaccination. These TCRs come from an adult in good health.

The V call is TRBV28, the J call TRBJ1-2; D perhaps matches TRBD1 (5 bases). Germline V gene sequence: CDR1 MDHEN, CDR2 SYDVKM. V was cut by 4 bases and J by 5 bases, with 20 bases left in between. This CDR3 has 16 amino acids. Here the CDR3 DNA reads TGTGCCAGCAGTTCCCCGGGCCTCTTTAAGGGGTATGGCTACACCTTC. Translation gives CASSSPGLFKGYGYTF.

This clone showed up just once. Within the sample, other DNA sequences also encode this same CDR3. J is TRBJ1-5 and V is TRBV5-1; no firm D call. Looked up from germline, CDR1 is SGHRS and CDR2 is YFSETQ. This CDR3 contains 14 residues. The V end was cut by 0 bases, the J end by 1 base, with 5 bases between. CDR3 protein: CASSLGQSNQPQHF. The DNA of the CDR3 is TGCGCCAGCAGCTTGGGCCAGAGCAATCAGCCCCAGCATTTT.

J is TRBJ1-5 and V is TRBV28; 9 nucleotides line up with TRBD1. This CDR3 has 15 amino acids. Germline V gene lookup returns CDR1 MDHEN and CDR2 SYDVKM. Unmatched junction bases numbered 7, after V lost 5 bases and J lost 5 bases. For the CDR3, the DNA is TGTGCCAGCAGTCTCGGGACAGGGTTGTATCAGCCCCAGCATTTT. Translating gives CASSLGTGLYQPQHF.

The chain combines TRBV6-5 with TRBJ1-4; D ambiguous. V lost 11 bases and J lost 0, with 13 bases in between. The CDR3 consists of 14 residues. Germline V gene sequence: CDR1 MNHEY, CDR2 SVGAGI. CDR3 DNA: TGTGCCTCCCACCCGGGCACAACTAATGAAAAACTGTTTTTT. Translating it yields CASHPGTTNEKLFF.

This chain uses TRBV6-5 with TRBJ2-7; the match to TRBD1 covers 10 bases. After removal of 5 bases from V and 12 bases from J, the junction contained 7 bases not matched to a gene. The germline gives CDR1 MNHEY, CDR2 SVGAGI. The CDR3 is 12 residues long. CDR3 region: CASSPGQGRVYF. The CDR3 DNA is TGTGCCAGCAGTCCGGGACAGGGGAGGGTGTACTTC.

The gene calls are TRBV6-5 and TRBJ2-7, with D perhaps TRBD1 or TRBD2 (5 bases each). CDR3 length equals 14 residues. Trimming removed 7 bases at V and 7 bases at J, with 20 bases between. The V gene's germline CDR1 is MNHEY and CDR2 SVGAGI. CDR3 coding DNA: TGTGCCAGCACCGTTCCGGGGCAGGCTCAGGAGCAGTACTTC. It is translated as CASTVPGQAQEQYF.

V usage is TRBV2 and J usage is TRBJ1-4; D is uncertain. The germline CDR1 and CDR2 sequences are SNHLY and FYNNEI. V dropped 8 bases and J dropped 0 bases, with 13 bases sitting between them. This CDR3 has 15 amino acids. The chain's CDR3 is CASLGLTSTNEKLFF. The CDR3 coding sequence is TGTGCCAGCCTTGGATTGACGTCAACTAATGAAAAACTGTTTTTT. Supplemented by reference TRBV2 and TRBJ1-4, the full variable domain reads EPEVTQTPSHQVTQMGQEVILRCVPISNHLYFYWYRQILGQKVEFLVSFYNNEISEKSEIFDDQFSVERPDGSNFTLKIRSTKLEDSAMYFCASLGLTSTNEKLFFGSGTQLSVL.

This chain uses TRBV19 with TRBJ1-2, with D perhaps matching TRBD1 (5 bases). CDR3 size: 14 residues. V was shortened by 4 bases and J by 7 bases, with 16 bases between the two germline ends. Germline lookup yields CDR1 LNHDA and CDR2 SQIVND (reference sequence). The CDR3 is CASSTTETRRGYTF. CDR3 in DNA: TGTGCCAGTAGTACGACAGAGACCCGTCGTGGCTACACCTTC.

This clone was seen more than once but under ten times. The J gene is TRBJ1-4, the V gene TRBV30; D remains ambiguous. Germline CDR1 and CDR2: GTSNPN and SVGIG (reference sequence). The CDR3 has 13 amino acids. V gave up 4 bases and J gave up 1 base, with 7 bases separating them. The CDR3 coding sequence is TGTGCCTGGAATTATAGAACTAATGAAAAACTGTTTTTT. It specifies CAWNYRTNEKLFF. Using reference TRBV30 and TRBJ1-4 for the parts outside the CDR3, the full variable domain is SQTIHQWPATLVQPVGSPLSLECTVEGTSNPNLYWYRQAAGRGLQLLFYSVGIGQISSEVPQNLSASRPQDRQFILSSKKLLLSDSGFYLCAWNYRTNEKLFFGSGTQLSVL.

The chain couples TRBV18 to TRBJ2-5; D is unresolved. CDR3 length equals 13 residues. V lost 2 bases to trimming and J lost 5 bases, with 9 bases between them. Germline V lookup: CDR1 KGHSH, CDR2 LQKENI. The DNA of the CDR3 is TGTGCCAGCTCACCAAGTGGTTTGGAGACCCAGTACTTC. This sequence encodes CASSPSGLETQYF.

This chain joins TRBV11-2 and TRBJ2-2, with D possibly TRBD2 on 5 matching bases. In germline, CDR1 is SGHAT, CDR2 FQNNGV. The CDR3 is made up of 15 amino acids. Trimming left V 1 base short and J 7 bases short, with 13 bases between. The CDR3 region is CASSLAGIRRGELFF. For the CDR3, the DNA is TGTGCCAGCAGCTTAGCGGGGATCCGCCGCGGGGAGCTGTTTTTT.

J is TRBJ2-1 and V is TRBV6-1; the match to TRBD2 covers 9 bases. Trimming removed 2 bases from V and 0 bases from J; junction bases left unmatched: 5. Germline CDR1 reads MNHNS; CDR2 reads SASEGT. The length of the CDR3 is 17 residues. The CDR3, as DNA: TGTGCCAGCAGTGAATACGCGGGGGGGAGCTCCTACAATGAGCAGTTCTTC. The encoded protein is CASSEYAGGSSYNEQFF.

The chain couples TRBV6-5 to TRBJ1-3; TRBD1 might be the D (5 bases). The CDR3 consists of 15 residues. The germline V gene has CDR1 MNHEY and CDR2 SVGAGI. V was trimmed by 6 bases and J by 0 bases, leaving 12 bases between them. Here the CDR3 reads CASSRAGGSGNTIYF. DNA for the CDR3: TGTGCCAGCAGCCGCGCCGGGGGCTCTGGAAACACCATATATTTT.

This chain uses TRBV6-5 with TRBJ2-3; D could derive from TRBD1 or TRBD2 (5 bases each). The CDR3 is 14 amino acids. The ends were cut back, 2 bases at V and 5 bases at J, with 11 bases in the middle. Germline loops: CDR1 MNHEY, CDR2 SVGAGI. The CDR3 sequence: CASSYGGELDTQYF. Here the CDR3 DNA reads TGTGCCAGCAGTTACGGGGGTGAGCTAGATACGCAGTATTTT.

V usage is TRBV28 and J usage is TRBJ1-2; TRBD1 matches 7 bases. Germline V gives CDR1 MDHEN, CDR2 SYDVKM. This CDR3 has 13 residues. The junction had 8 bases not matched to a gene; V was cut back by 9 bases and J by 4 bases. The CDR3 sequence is CASTTGTVYGYTF. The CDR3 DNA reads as TGTGCCAGTACCACCGGGACAGTCTATGGCTACACCTTC.

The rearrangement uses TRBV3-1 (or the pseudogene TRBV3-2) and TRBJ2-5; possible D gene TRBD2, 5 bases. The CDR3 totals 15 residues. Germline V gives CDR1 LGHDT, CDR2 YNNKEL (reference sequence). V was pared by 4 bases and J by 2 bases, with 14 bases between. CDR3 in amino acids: CASSLYFTRQETQYF. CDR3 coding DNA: TGTGCCAGCAGCCTCTATTTCACTAGGCAAGAGACCCAGTACTTC.

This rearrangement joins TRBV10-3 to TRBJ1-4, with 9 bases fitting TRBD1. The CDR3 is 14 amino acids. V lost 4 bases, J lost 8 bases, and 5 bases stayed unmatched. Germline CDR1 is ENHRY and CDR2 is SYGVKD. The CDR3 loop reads CAISVGDRAEKLFF. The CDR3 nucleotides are TGTGCCATCAGTGTCGGGGACAGGGCGGAAAAACTGTTTTTT.

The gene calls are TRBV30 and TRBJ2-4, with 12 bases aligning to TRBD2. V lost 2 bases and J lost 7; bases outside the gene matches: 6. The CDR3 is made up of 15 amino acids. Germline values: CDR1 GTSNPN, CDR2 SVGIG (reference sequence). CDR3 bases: TGTGCCTGGAGTCTAGCGGGAGGGCCGGGGAACATTCAGTACTTC. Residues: CAWSLAGGPGNIQYF.

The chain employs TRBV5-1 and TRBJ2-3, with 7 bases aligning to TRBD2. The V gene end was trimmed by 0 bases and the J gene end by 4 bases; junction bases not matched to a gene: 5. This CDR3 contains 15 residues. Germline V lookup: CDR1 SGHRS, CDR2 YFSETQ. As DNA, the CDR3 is TGCGCCAGCAGCTTGGTCGGGCTAGCGGCAGATACGCAGTATTTT. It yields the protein CASSLVGLAADTQYF.

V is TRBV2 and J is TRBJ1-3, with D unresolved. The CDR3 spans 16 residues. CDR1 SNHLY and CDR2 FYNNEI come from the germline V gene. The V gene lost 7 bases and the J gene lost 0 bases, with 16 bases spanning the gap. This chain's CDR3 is CASTREETVSGNTIYF. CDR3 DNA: TGTGCCAGCACCCGGGAGGAGACGGTCTCTGGAAACACCATATATTTT.

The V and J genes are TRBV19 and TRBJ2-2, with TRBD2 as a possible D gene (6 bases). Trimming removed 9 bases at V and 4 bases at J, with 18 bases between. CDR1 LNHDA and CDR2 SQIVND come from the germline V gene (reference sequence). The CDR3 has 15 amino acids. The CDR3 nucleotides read TGTGCCAGCTCTTCTGGCGGGATCCTCACCGGGGAGCTGTTTTTT. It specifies CASSSGGILTGELFF.

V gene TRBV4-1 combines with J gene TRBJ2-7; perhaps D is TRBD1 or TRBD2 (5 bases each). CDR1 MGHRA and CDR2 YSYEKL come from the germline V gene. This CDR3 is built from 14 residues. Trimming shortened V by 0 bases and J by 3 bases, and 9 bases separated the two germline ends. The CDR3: CASSQDPGLYEQYF. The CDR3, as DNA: TGCGCCAGCAGCCAAGACCCGGGGCTCTACGAGCAGTACTTC.

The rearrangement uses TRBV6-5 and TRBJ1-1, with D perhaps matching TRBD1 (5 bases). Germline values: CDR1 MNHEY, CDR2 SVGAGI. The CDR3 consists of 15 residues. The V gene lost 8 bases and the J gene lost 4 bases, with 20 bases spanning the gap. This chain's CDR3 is CASPPGTFGGTEAFF. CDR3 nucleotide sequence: TGTGCCAGCCCGCCAGGGACTTTTGGGGGCACTGAAGCTTTCTTT.

This chain's CDR3 is CASSRRDRGLGEAFF. CDR3 sequence (DNA): TGTGCCAGCAGCCGGCGGGACAGGGGGCTAGGTGAAGCTTTCTTT. J is TRBJ1-1 and V is TRBV6-2 or TRBV6-3; the match to TRBD1 covers 12 bases. V was clipped by 6 bases and J by 7 bases; unmatched bases: 9. Looked up from germline, CDR1 is MNHEY and CDR2 is SVGEGT. The CDR3 consists of 15 residues.

CDR3 loop: CASSQVTGAGGETQYF. As DNA, the CDR3 is TGCGCCAGCAGCCAAGTTACAGGGGCTGGGGGAGAGACCCAGTACTTC. The chain recombines TRBV4-1 with TRBJ2-5, with 7 nucleotides matching TRBD1. V shed 1 base and J 4 bases; nucleotides not matched to a gene: 9. This CDR3 spans 16 amino acids. Germline loops: CDR1 MGHRA, CDR2 YSYEKL.